Listed below are T cell receptor beta chains from one sample, sequenced in a study of blood T cell repertoires in COVID-19. TCRdb's table, derived via immunoSEQ multiplex PCR, lists solely in-frame clones and lacks some. The sample shows 150,000 to 200,000 clones, over 75% of them seen only once. Input material: peripheral blood. All receptors come from a man aged 50 to 60 with acute or convalescent COVID-19. The CDR3 runs from the conserved cysteine through the conserved F or W. A D gene is named only where the DNA matches it firmly. Size is omitted from some rows. Given values are once, few, many or a class for expanded clones.

D	V	size	J	CDR3	DNA
-	TRBV2	-	TRBJ1-6	CASSSQHRGGALNSPLHF	TGTGCCAGCAGCTCCCAACACCGGGGGGGGGCTCTAAATTCACCCCTCCACTTT
-	TRBV29-1	-	TRBJ2-1	CSVDRAEQFF	TGCAGCGTTGACAGGGCTGAGCAGTTCTTC
TRBD1	TRBV7-3	-	TRBJ1-2	CASSITGGGGGYTF	TGTGCCAGCTCCATTACAGGGGGAGGAGGTGGCTACACCTTC
TRBD1	TRBV7-2	once	TRBJ1-2	CASSLNLITGDGGYTF	TGTGCCAGCAGCTTGAACCTAATTACAGGGGATGGTGGCTACACCTTC
TRBD1	TRBV12-3/TRBV12-4	-	TRBJ1-3	CASSRQGVDTIYF	TGTGCCAGCAGCAGACAGGGAGTGGACACCATATATTTT
-	TRBV10-3	-	TRBJ2-3	CAISGPGSTDTQYF	TGTGCCATCAGTGGTCCAGGTAGCACAGATACGCAGTATTTT
TRBD1	TRBV7-2	once	TRBJ2-1	CASSAQGSSYNEQFF	TGTGCCAGCAGCGCACAGGGGAGCTCCTACAATGAGCAGTTCTTC
TRBD2	TRBV6-9	-	TRBJ2-7	CASSYSARTPGTNLSYEQYF	TGTGCCAGCAGTTATTCTGCTAGGACACCCGGGACTAACCTCTCCTACGAGCAGTACTTC
-	TRBV24-1	-	TRBJ2-1	CATSANIGSQGGVHYNEQFF	TGTGCCACCAGTGCCAACATCGGGAGTCAGGGTGGGGTCCACTACAATGAGCAGTTCTTC
-	TRBV27	once	TRBJ1-5	CASSPQGFLGNQPQHF	TGTGCCAGCAGCCCACAGGGATTTTTGGGCAATCAGCCCCAGCATTTT
-	TRBV15	-	TRBJ2-5	CATSRDLGAQETQYF	TGTGCCACCAGCAGAGACCTGGGGGCGCAAGAGACCCAGTACTTC
-	TRBV4-1	-	TRBJ2-5	CASSQANYGETQYF	TGCGCCAGCAGCCAAGCTAACTACGGAGAGACCCAGTACTTC
-	TRBV11-2	-	TRBJ1-5	CASSSLRGSRNQPQHF	TGTGCCAGCAGCTCACTCCGGGGGAGTCGGAATCAGCCCCAGCATTTT
TRBD2	TRBV9	-	TRBJ2-3	CASSETSGRRTDTQYF	TGTGCCAGCAGCGAGACTAGCGGGCGCCGCACAGATACGCAGTATTTT
TRBD2	TRBV28	-	TRBJ2-7	CASSLRKTSGMAYEQYF	TGTGCCAGCAGTTTACGCAAGACTAGCGGGATGGCCTACGAGCAGTACTTC
TRBD1	TRBV11-2	-	TRBJ2-1	CASSRVGQGSNEQFF	TGTGCCAGCAGCCGGGTAGGACAGGGTAGTAATGAGCAGTTCTTC
-	TRBV7-2	-	TRBJ1-5	CASSPRRVGQPQHF	TGTGCCAGCAGCCCCCGACGGGTCGGGCAGCCCCAGCATTTT
-	TRBV5-1	-	TRBJ2-3	CASSYGGSKTDTQYF	TGCGCCAGCAGCTACGGAGGGTCTAAGACAGATACGCAGTATTTT
TRBD2	TRBV3-1/TRBV3-2	-	TRBJ2-1	CASSQASTSGRRYNEQFF	TGTGCCAGCAGCCAAGCCAGCACTAGCGGACGAAGATACAATGAGCAGTTCTTC
-	TRBV27	-	TRBJ1-4	CASSLLSVNEKLFF	TGTGCCAGCAGTTTACTGTCCGTTAATGAAAAACTGTTTTTT
-	TRBV5-1	-	TRBJ2-1	CASSLDQGFYNEQFF	TGCGCCAGCAGCTTGGATCAGGGGTTTTACAATGAGCAGTTCTTC
-	TRBV7-2	-	TRBJ2-1	CASSLGPAGATYNEQFF	TGTGCCAGCAGCTTAGGTCCGGCGGGGGCTACTTACAATGAGCAGTTCTTC
-	TRBV5-8	-	TRBJ1-6	CASSFYRVSSPLHF	TGTGCCAGCAGCTTCTACAGGGTTTCTTCACCCCTCCACTTT
TRBD2	TRBV7-3	few	TRBJ2-5	CASSVSGEPTKYF	TGTGCCAGCAGCGTGAGCGGGGAGCCGACAAAGTACTTC
-	TRBV30	-	TRBJ2-7	CAWSSNGGTYEQYF	TGTGCCTGGAGTTCTAATGGGGGGACCTACGAGCAGTACTTC
-	TRBV19	-	TRBJ1-3	CASSIGSSGNTIYF	TGTGCCAGTAGTATTGGCAGTTCCGGAAACACCATATATTTT
-	TRBV5-1	-	TRBJ2-7	CATTYEQYF	TGCGCCACCACCTACGAGCAGTACTTC
TRBD1	TRBV28	-	TRBJ1-5	CASSFLRTGTNQPQHF	TGTGCCAGCAGTTTCCTTAGGACAGGGACGAATCAGCCCCAGCATTTT
-	TRBV21-1	-	TRBJ2-5	CASSKQSGDRKKTQYF	TGTGCCAGCAGCAAACAATCTGGGGACAGGAAGAAGACCCAGTACTTC
TRBD1	TRBV3-1/TRBV3-2	few	TRBJ2-5	CASSREDRGETQYF	TGTGCCAGCAGCCGAGAAGACAGGGGGGAGACCCAGTACTTC